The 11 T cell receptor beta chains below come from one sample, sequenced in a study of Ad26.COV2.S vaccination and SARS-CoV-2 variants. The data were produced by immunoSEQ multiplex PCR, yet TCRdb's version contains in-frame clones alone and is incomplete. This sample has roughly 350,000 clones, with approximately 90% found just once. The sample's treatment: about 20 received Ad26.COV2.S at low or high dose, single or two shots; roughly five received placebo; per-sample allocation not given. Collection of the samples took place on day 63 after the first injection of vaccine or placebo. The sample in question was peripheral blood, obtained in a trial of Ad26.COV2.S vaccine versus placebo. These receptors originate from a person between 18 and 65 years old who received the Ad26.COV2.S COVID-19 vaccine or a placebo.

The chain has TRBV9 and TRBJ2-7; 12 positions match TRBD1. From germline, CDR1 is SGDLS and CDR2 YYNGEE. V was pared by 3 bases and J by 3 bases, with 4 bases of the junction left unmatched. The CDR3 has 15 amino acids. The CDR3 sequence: CASSAGTGGGYEQYF. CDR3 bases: TGTGCCAGCAGCGCCGGGACAGGGGGCGGCTACGAGCAGTACTTC.

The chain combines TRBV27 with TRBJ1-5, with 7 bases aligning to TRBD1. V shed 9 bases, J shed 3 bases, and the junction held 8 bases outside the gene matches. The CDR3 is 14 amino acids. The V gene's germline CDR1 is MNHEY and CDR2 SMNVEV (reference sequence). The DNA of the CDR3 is TGTGCCAGTAAGGGACAGCAAAACAATCAGCCCCAGCATTTT. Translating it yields CASKGQQNNQPQHF.

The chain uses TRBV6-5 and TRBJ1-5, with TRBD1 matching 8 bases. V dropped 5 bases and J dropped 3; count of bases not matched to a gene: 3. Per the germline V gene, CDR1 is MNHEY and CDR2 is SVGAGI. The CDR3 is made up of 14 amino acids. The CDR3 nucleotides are TGTGCCAGCAGTACCCAGGGGGCCAATCAGCCCCAGCATTTT. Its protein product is CASSTQGANQPQHF.

The DNA of the CDR3 is TGTGCCAGCACCAAACAGGGGAGAGGCAATGAGCAGTTCTTC. Protein product: CASTKQGRGNEQFF. The chain recombines TRBV7-3 with TRBJ2-1; TRBD1 aligns across 7 bases. Germline loops: CDR1 SGHTA, CDR2 FQGTGA. The CDR3 consists of 14 residues. V shed 7 bases and J 6 bases; nucleotides not matched to a gene: 9. The full variable domain, in which reference TRBV7-3 and TRBJ2-1 provide the parts outside the CDR3, is GAGVSQTPSNKVTEKGKYVELRCDPISGHTALYWYRQSLGQGPEFLIYFQGTGAADDSGLPNDRFFAVRPEGSVSTLKIQRTERGDSAVYLCASTKQGRGNEQFFGPGTRLTVL.

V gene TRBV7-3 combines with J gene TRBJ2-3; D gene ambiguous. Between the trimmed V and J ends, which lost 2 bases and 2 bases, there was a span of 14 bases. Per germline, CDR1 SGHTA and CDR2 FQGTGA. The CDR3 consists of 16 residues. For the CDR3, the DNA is TGTGCCAGCAGCTTAGGAGCTGATCTTTTCACAGATACGCAGTATTTT. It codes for CASSLGADLFTDTQYF.

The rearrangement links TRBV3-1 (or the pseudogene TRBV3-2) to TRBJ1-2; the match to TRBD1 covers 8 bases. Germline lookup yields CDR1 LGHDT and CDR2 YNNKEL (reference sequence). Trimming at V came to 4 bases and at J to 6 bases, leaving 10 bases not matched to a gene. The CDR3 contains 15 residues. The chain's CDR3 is CASSLRRDRTHGYTF. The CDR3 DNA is TGTGCCAGCAGCCTTCGCCGGGACAGGACGCATGGCTACACCTTC.

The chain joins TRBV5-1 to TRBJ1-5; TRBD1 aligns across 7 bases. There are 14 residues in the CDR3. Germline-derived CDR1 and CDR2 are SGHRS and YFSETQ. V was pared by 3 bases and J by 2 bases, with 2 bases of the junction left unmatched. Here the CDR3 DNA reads TGCGCCAGCAGCTCCACAGGGGGCAATCAGCCCCAGCATTTT. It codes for CASSSTGGNQPQHF.

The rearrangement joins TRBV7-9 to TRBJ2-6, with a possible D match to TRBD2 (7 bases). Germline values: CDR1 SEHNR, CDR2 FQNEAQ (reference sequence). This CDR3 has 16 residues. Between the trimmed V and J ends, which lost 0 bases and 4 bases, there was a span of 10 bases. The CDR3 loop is CASSLAGGPGANVLTF. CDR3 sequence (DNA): TGTGCCAGCAGCTTAGCGGGGGGGCCCGGGGCCAACGTCCTGACTTTC.

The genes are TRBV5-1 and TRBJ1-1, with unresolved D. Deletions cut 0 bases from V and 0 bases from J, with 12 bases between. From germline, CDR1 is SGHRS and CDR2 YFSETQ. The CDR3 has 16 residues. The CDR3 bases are TGCGCCAGCAGCTTGGAAGGTGGCAGACTGAACACTGAAGCTTTCTTT. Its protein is CASSLEGGRLNTEAFF.

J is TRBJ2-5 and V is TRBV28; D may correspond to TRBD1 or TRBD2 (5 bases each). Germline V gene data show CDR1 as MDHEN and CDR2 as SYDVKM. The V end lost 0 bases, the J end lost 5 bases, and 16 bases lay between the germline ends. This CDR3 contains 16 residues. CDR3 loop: CASSLWGRGTSETQYF. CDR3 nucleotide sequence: TGTGCCAGCAGTTTATGGGGACGGGGAACCAGTGAGACCCAGTACTTC.

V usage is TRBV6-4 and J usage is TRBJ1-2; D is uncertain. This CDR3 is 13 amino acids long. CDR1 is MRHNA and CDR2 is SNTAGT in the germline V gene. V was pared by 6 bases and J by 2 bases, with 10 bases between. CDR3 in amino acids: CASSPGGNYGYTF. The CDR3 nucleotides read TGTGCCAGCAGCCCCGGAGGGAACTATGGCTACACCTTC.